This T cell receptor beta chain was sequenced for a study of graft-versus-host responses after intestinal transplantation (dated by TCRdb to the early 2020s). Turning to the overall study: Multivisceral, liver-intestinal, or isolated intestinal transplants were received by the recipients. Every recipient was given anti-thymocyte globulin induction, followed by 2 to 4 years of maintenance tacrolimus and steroids. After intestinal transplantation, graft-versus-host and host-versus-graft alloreactive T cell clones were followed in the graft, circulation and bone marrow using bulk TCR-beta CDR3 sequencing. To identify alloreactive clones, pre-transplant mixed lymphocyte reaction products were sequenced and then compared with unstimulated pre-transplant donor and recipient T cells. The cohort enrolled about two dozen intestinal transplant recipients, one of whom was a retransplant, and a few patients without pretransplant specimens were excluded. Donor T cell macrochimerism was defined as a peak of at least 4% donor T cells among recipient peripheral blood mononuclear cells. Rather than being sequenced by the commercial service, samples from a few later patients were sequenced in-house on an Illumina MiSeq and processed with MiXCR. Paper-wide results and their limitations: In patients with donor T cell macrochimerism, the allografts had high GvH to HvG T cell clonal ratios. GvH clones were detected in recipient bone marrow, and some appeared earlier in ileal mucosa or blood, consistent with an intestinal mucosal origin. Early after transplant, declines in HvG clones were associated with peak levels of circulating GvH clones. The conclusions were limited by the relatively low number and heterogeneity of the intestinal transplant patients.

From the cysteine through the phenylalanine, the CDR3 covers 13 amino acids. Solely the CDR3 DNA is kept, with 39 bases framed from the first base. Based on the germline V gene (reference sequence), the CDR1 and CDR2 sequences are SSHAT and FNYEAQ. The time point label here, explained by the study, means: cells obtained before transplantation from donor or recipient. In the mixed lymphocyte reactions, some 200,000 CFSE-labeled pre-transplant responders were plated with some 200,000 irradiated violet-dye-labeled stimulators and cultured for 6 days. Proliferating CD3+CD4+CFSE-low and CD3+CD8+CFSE-low responder cells were FACS-sorted on a BD Influx sorter after the mixed lymphocyte reaction. To note about this clone: Relative to the germline gene, one junction end is altered; a read error may explain this.

Library creation used the immunoSEQ multiplex PCR assay. For most patients, genomic DNA was isolated with the Qiagen DNeasy Blood and Tissue Kit and shipped frozen to Adaptive Biotechnologies for TCR sequencing. High-throughput TCR-beta CDR3 sequencing of genomic DNA from most patients was performed by Adaptive Biotechnologies. Per the authors' processing: Adaptive's ImmunoSEQ software supplied the TCR sequencing data for 15 to 20 patients, while MiXCR and VDJtools were used to process three other patients. CD4 versus CD8 sorting errors were corrected by removing sequences found in both subsets at a frequency ratio below 5:1. CDR3 nucleotide sequences shared between donor and recipient were removed because the origin of such sequences could not be assigned. Alloreactive clones required at least 2-fold expansion over unstimulated cells and minimum CFSE-low frequency of 0.002% (template counts) or 0.001% (read counts). A clone was considered mappable if detected in the sequenced pre-transplant spleen, lymph node, or MLR CFSE-low populations of the donor or recipient. The cumulative frequency of alloreactive clones was calculated as a percentage of all sequences, weighted by copy number. As stored in TCRdb, this immuneACCESS dataset retains in-frame rearrangements with V and J assigned. A fraction of the clones does not appear; measured against another copy, unresolved V genes explain less than half of the discrepancy, and the remainder lacks a known reason. The V and J calls and the clone size are those of that table, but D and trimming were determined from the DNA. The sample contains thousands of clones, 20% to 25% of them found a single time. Jointly, the top ten make up 4.5% to 5.5% of the sample.

This sequence uses TRBV7-7 and TRBJ2-5, with the D gene not confidently named. This sequence originates from a human patient who was an organ donor for intestinal transplantation. The sample in question was alloreactive CD4+ T cells from a mixed lymphocyte reaction culture, obtained before transplantation. In the paper's terms, the cell subset or site label means: CFSE-low proliferating T cells sorted from approximately six-day pre-transplant mixed lymphocyte reaction (GvH or HvG direction). The nucleotide sequence reads as follows: TGTGCTAGCAGCTTTATTATTTCCGAGACCCAGTACTTC. The resulting protein is CASSFIISETQYF.